The 22 T cell receptor beta chains in this list originate from one sample, sequenced in a study of T cells in Graves' hyperthyroidism and ophthalmopathy. RNA transcripts provided the source from which TCR beta CDR3 regions were amplified. The primer set for the first-round RT-PCR of the TCR CDR3 was HTBI. TCRdb redid the calling of the multiplex PCR reads with MiXCR, one entry per CDR3 protein. The sample holds about 700,000 distinct CDR3 sequences, about 14% seen once. Sequencing input: blood. The receptor set was obtained from a woman younger than 35 with Graves' hyperthyroidism.

The table lists this clonotype with many counts. The J gene is TRBJ2-5, the V gene TRBV7-9, with 13 bases lining up with TRBD2. The CDR3 is 16 amino acids. In germline, CDR1 is SEHNR, CDR2 FQNEAQ (reference sequence). Trimming took 4 bases from V and 5 from J; bases not matched to a gene: 7. In DNA form, the CDR3 reads TGTGCCAGCAGCTGGCGGACTAGCGGGAGCTTGGAGACCCAGTACTTC. Residues: CASSWRTSGSLETQYF.

Only a few counts were recorded for this clonotype. The V call is TRBV6-2 or TRBV6-3, the J call TRBJ1-1; D is unresolved. Trimming took 2 bases from V and 3 from J, leaving 7 bases between them. Germline V lookup: CDR1 MNHEY, CDR2 SVGEGT. CDR3 length equals 13 residues. The CDR3 coding sequence is TGTGCCAGCAGTTACAGGGAGTACACTGAAGCTTTCTTT. Encoded protein: CASSYREYTEAFF.

CDR3: CASTAFKNTGELFF. The CDR3 DNA follows: TGTGCCAGCACCGCGTTTAAGAACACCGGGGAGCTGTTTTTT. The chain has TRBV27 and TRBJ2-2, with D unclear. This CDR3 has 14 amino acids. Trimming pared 7 bases from V and 1 base from J, leaving 10 bases between. Germline lookup yields CDR1 MNHEY and CDR2 SMNVEV (reference sequence).

This clonotype was counted a few times. The genes are TRBV28 and TRBJ2-5; TRBD2 matches 7 bases. Germline values: CDR1 MDHEN, CDR2 SYDVKM. CDR3 length: 15 residues. The ends lost 11 bases at V and 3 bases at J; junction bases unmatched: 15. CDR3: CAGNRQRDYEETQYF. CDR3 coding DNA: TGTGCCGGTAACCGCCAACGGGACTACGAAGAGACCCAGTACTTC.

Ten or more counts support this clonotype. V usage is TRBV19 and J usage is TRBJ1-2, with 9 nucleotides matching TRBD1. With 6 bases clipped from V and 2 bases from J, the junction kept 7 bases outside the gene matches. CDR3 length: 15 amino acids. Germline V lookup: CDR1 LNHDA, CDR2 SQIVND (reference sequence). The CDR3 bases are TGTGCCAGTAGCACACCGGGACAGGGAAACTATGGCTACACCTTC. It is translated as CASSTPGQGNYGYTF.

At least ten counts were recorded for this clonotype. The chain is built from TRBV7-9 and TRBJ2-1; no firm D call. The CDR3 loop spans 12 amino acids. Deletions cut 5 bases from V and 12 bases from J, with 14 bases between. The germline V gene encodes CDR1 SEHNR and CDR2 FQNEAQ (reference sequence). The CDR3 sequence: CASSPASDVQFF. The CDR3 DNA is TGTGCCAGCAGCCCAGCCTCAGACGTGCAGTTCTTC. The full variable domain, completed using reference TRBV7-9 and TRBJ2-1, is DTGVSQNPRHKITKRGQNVTFRCDPISEHNRLYWYRQTLGQGPEFLTYFQNEAQLEKSRLLSDRFSAERPKGSFSTLEIQRTEQGDSAMYLCASSPASDVQFFGPGTRLTVL.

The chain is built from TRBV5-1 and TRBJ2-3, with a weak D call TRBD2 (6 bases). The V gene's germline CDR1 is SGHRS and CDR2 YFSETQ. The CDR3 extends over 15 amino acids. V was cut by 0 bases and J by 13 bases, with 21 bases left in between. The CDR3 nucleotides read TGCGCCAGCAGCTTGGCCGGGACGGACCCCCCTAGCGAGTATTTT. Its translation: CASSLAGTDPPSEYF.

This clonotype was detected only a few times. This rearrangement joins TRBV4-1 to TRBJ2-3; D might be TRBD2 (5 bases). This CDR3 is 14 amino acids long. V lost 2 bases and J lost 6, with 12 bases in between. Per the germline V gene, CDR1 is MGHRA and CDR2 is YSYEKL. CDR3 in DNA: TGCGCCAGCAGCCAACGATCCGGGGTGGATACGCAGTATTTT. The encoded protein is CASSQRSGVDTQYF.

J is TRBJ2-7 and V is TRBV10-3; 11 bases line up with TRBD2. This CDR3 comprises 15 residues. From germline, CDR1 is ENHRY and CDR2 SYGVKD. V shed 2 bases, J shed 6 bases, and the junction held 6 bases outside the gene matches. The CDR3 is CAISESLAGGSEQYF. The CDR3 bases are TGTGCCATCAGTGAGAGCCTAGCGGGAGGATCCGAGCAGTACTTC.

This clonotype occurred many times. V is TRBV11-2 and J is TRBJ2-4; the D is unclear. Germline CDR1 SGHAT, CDR2 FQNNGV. The CDR3 loop spans 13 amino acids. The V end lost 5 bases, the J end lost 4 bases, and 9 bases lay between the germline ends. The CDR3 nucleotides are TGTGCCAGCAGCCGCCTGGGAAAAAACATTCAGTACTTC. It specifies CASSRLGKNIQYF.

This clonotype was picked up many times. This chain uses TRBV28 with TRBJ2-1, with 11 bases fitting TRBD2. The germline V gene has CDR1 MDHEN and CDR2 SYDVKM. Trimming removed 10 bases from V and 2 bases from J; junction bases left unmatched: 10. The CDR3 runs to 16 residues. CDR3 in amino acids: CATMPGLAEPYNEQFF. The CDR3 DNA is TGTGCCACCATGCCGGGACTAGCGGAACCCTACAATGAGCAGTTCTTC.

This chain connects TRBV5-1 to TRBJ1-5, with unresolved D. The V gene lost 0 bases and the J gene lost 1 base, with 8 bases spanning the gap. There are 15 residues in the CDR3. Germline-derived CDR1 and CDR2 are SGHRS and YFSETQ. CDR3 in DNA: TGCGCCAGCAGCTTGGAAGGCCGGAGCAATCAGCCCCAGCATTTT. Protein: CASSLEGRSNQPQHF.

This clonotype was counted at least ten times. The chain uses TRBV11-2 and TRBJ2-5, with 11 bases identical to TRBD2. The CDR3 has 15 amino acids. Per germline, CDR1 SGHAT and CDR2 FQNNGV. V dropped 4 bases and J dropped 1; count of bases not matched to a gene: 2. The CDR3: CASSYTSGGQETQYF. DNA for the CDR3: TGTGCCAGCAGCTATACTAGCGGGGGCCAAGAGACCCAGTACTTC.

This chain links TRBV6-1 with TRBJ1-5, with D perhaps matching TRBD1 (6 bases). This CDR3 comprises 14 residues. V shed 5 bases and J shed 7 bases, with 15 bases lying between them. CDR1 MNHNS and CDR2 SASEGT come from the germline V gene. In nucleotides, the CDR3 is TGTGCCAGCAGTCCCGACAGGCCTCACCAGCCCCAGCATTTT. It encodes CASSPDRPHQPQHF.

This clonotype appeared many times. V is TRBV5-6 and J is TRBJ1-2; 11 bases agree with TRBD1. Germline V gene data show CDR1 as SGHDT and CDR2 as YYEEEE. The CDR3 sequence is 15 residues long. The V segment lost 4 bases and the J segment 8 bases; nucleotides outside the gene matches: 10. The CDR3 loop reads CASSLRDRGYGGYTF. The DNA for the CDR3 is TGTGCCAGCAGCCTCCGGGACAGGGGGTATGGAGGCTACACCTTC.

V is TRBV6-2 or TRBV6-3 and J is TRBJ1-1; 10 bases match TRBD1. The J segment lost 0 bases and the V segment lost 4 bases, leaving 8 bases of the junction unmatched. Germline V gene sequence: CDR1 MNHEY, CDR2 SVGEGT. This CDR3 comprises 17 residues. CDR3 nucleotide sequence: TGTGCCAGCAGTTGGTTCCGGGACAGGGGCCTGAACACTGAAGCTTTCTTT. Translating it yields CASSWFRDRGLNTEAFF.

This clonotype was seen at least ten times. The chain links TRBV20-1 to TRBJ1-1; D may be TRBD1 (5 bases). The CDR3 is 15 residues long. CDR1 is DFQATT and CDR2 is SNEGSKA in the germline V gene (reference sequence). Between the trimmed V and J ends, which lost 2 bases and 3 bases, there was a span of 16 bases. The CDR3 nucleotides read TGCAGTGCTAGATCTATCATTATGGGGGACACTGAAGCTTTCTTT. Translating it yields CSARSIIMGDTEAFF.

This clonotype was counted only a few times. V gene TRBV27 combines with J gene TRBJ2-7; the match to TRBD2 covers 7 bases. The ends lost 5 bases at V and 0 bases at J; junction bases unmatched: 7. The V gene's germline CDR1 is MNHEY and CDR2 SMNVEV (reference sequence). The CDR3 contains 15 residues. CDR3 DNA sequence: TGTGCCAGCAGTGGGTCTAGCGGACCCTCCTACGAGCAGTACTTC. It encodes CASSGSSGPSYEQYF.

The rearrangement uses TRBV5-1 and TRBJ2-1; D is unresolved. V lost 5 bases, J lost 1 base, and 10 bases lay in between. CDR3 size: 14 residues. Per germline, CDR1 SGHRS and CDR2 YFSETQ. The CDR3 bases are TGCGCCAGCAGGCCCGACCATTCCTACAATGAGCAGTTCTTC. It encodes CASRPDHSYNEQFF.

In this sample, this clonotype turned up many times. The chain employs TRBV6-1 and TRBJ1-2; 10 bases line up with TRBD1. The CDR3 length is 15 residues. Germline CDR1 is MNHNS and CDR2 is SASEGT. The V gene end was trimmed by 6 bases and the J gene end by 4 bases; junction bases not matched to a gene: 8. DNA of the CDR3: TGTGCCAGCAGGGCCGACAGGGGGCAGGTCTATGGCTACACCTTC. Protein sequence: CASRADRGQVYGYTF.

The sample holds many counts of this clonotype. The genes are TRBV6-1 and TRBJ2-7; D gene ambiguous. Germline CDR1 is MNHNS and CDR2 is SASEGT. V was trimmed by 4 bases and J by 3 bases, leaving 13 bases between them. The CDR3 spans 14 residues. Written as DNA, the CDR3 is TGTGCCAGCAGTGGATCAGGTTATTTCTACGAGCAGTACTTC. Translated: CASSGSGYFYEQYF.

The sample holds a few counts of this clonotype. The chain has TRBV9 and TRBJ2-1, with 7 bases lining up with TRBD1. This CDR3 contains 13 residues. CDR1 SGDLS and CDR2 YYNGEE come from the germline V gene. With V trimmed by 3 bases and J by 6 bases, 3 bases remained unmatched. The CDR3 spells CASSAWDSNEQFF. The DNA of the CDR3 is TGTGCCAGCAGCGCGTGGGACAGCAATGAGCAGTTCTTC.